The 25 T cell receptor beta chains presented below share a single source sample, sequenced in a study of preoperative IRX-2 immunotherapy in early breast cancer. TCRdb's copy holds only in-frame clones and misses some; the assay was immunoSEQ multiplex PCR. The sample contains some 3,700 clones, approximately 71% of which appear only once. Treatment indicated: preoperative locoregional IRX-2 cytokine immunotherapy. This sample comprised tumor tissue, obtained after IRX-2 immunotherapy. These receptors all come from a human donor with breast cancer.

J is TRBJ2-3 and V is TRBV19; a weak D match, TRBD2 (6 bases). The CDR3 loop spans 14 amino acids. Between the trimmed V and J ends, which lost 5 bases and 4 bases, there was a span of 13 bases. Germline V gives CDR1 LNHDA, CDR2 SQIVND (reference sequence). The CDR3: CASSYREWADTQYF. CDR3 in DNA: TGTGCCAGTAGTTATCGGGAGTGGGCAGATACGCAGTATTTT.

The V and J genes are TRBV18 and TRBJ1-1; D unresolved. Per germline, CDR1 KGHSH and CDR2 LQKENI. The CDR3 contains 14 residues. The ends were cut back, 5 bases at V and 1 base at J, with 11 bases in the middle. This chain's CDR3 is CASSSQSQNTEAFF. The DNA of the CDR3 is TGTGCCAGCTCATCACAGAGTCAGAACACTGAAGCTTTCTTT.

This clone is labeled as medium-sized (0.01 to 0.1%). This chain uses TRBV6-8 with TRBJ2-7; a possible D gene is TRBD2 (6 bases). Looked up from germline, CDR1 is MNHGY and CDR2 is SAAAGT. The V gene lost 7 bases and the J gene lost 6 bases, with 22 bases spanning the gap. This CDR3 contains 15 residues. In DNA form, the CDR3 reads TGTGCCAGCATATCGAAGGCGGAGGGAGTTCTCGAGCAGTACTTC. Translating gives CASISKAEGVLEQYF.

The chain employs TRBV28 and TRBJ2-3, with a possible D match to TRBD2 (6 bases). This CDR3 is built from 17 residues. Trimming stripped 2 bases from V and 5 bases from J, with 20 bases between. Germline values: CDR1 MDHEN, CDR2 SYDVKM. The CDR3: CASSLVEGGGTEDTQYF. The DNA for the CDR3 is TGTGCCAGCAGTTTAGTGGAAGGTGGCGGGACCGAAGATACGCAGTATTTT.

The rearrangement uses TRBV29-1 and TRBJ2-7; D gene ambiguous. CDR1 and CDR2 from the germline V gene are SQVTM and ANQGSEA. The CDR3 is 13 amino acids. V shed 2 bases and J shed 3 bases, with 11 bases lying between them. CDR3 bases: TGCAGCGTTGAAAACCCCGCCAGCTACGAGCAGTACTTC. Its translation is CSVENPASYEQYF.

This chain links TRBV28 with TRBJ1-2, with D possibly matching TRBD1 (6 bases). V dropped 5 bases and J dropped 5 bases, with 18 bases sitting between them. CDR1 is MDHEN, CDR2 SYDVKM, per germline. The CDR3 runs 15 residues. The CDR3 sequence: CASSLDSARLYGYTF. CDR3 nucleotides: TGTGCCAGCAGTCTGGACAGCGCTCGGCTATATGGCTACACCTTC.

The genes are TRBV18 and TRBJ2-3; D might be TRBD1 or TRBD2, each matching 5 bases. Germline V CDR1 and CDR2: KGHSH, LQKENI. This CDR3 is built from 15 residues. Trimming pared 4 bases from V and 0 bases from J, leaving 11 bases between. The CDR3 sequence is CASSRMGESTDTQYF. The CDR3 DNA reads TGTGCCAGCTCACGAATGGGGGAAAGCACAGATACGCAGTATTTT.

The genes are TRBV29-1 and TRBJ1-2; D perhaps matches TRBD1 (5 bases). Germline V gene sequence: CDR1 SQVTM, CDR2 ANQGSEA. Trimming shortened V by 0 bases and J by 8 bases, and 19 bases separated the two germline ends. The CDR3 has 15 amino acids. CDR3 in DNA: TGCAGCGTTGAAGAGCCCTTGAGCGGGGCTGGGGGCTACACCTTC. This encodes CSVEEPLSGAGGYTF. The entire variable domain, with the rest obtained from reference TRBV29-1 and TRBJ1-2, is as follows: SAVISQKPSRDICQRGTSLTIQCQVDSQVTMMFWYRQQPGQSLTLIATANQGSEATYESGFVIDKFPISRPNLTFSTLTVSNMSPEDSSIYLCSVEEPLSGAGGYTFGSGTRLTVV.

The chain joins TRBV28 to TRBJ1-1; D is possibly TRBD1 (6 bases). CDR3 length: 16 residues. Germline CDR1 reads MDHEN; CDR2 reads SYDVKM. V shed 5 bases and J shed 4 bases, with 20 bases lying between them. This CDR3 reads CASSQVLLRGGTEAFF. The CDR3 nucleotides are TGTGCCAGCAGTCAGGTCCTCCTAAGAGGGGGCACTGAAGCTTTCTTT.

The chain carries TRBV6-8 and TRBJ2-1; 9 bases line up with TRBD1. The germline gives CDR1 MNHGY, CDR2 SAAAGT. The V gene end was trimmed by 6 bases and the J gene end by 7 bases; junction bases not matched to a gene: 10. The CDR3 loop spans 15 amino acids. The DNA of the CDR3 is TGTGCCAGCAGCACCGGGACAGGGAGTTTAAATGAGCAGTTCTTC. This sequence encodes CASSTGTGSLNEQFF.

The chain uses TRBV12-2 and TRBJ1-6; whether TRBD1, the table's D call, matches the DNA was not checked. TRBV12-2 is a known pseudogene. The CDR3 covers 16 residues. CDR3 nucleotide sequence: TGTGCCTGGAGTGTAGGACAGAGCTCCTATAATTCACCCCTCCACTTT. Protein: CAWSVGQSSYNSPLHF.

The V and J genes are TRBV7-5 and TRBJ2-3; the table calls TRBD2, which could not be checked here. TRBV7-5 is termed a pseudogene. CDR3 length equals 14 residues. In nucleotides, the CDR3 is TGTGCCAGCAGCCCGAACGACTGGGCAGATACGCAGTATTTT. This translates into CASSPNDWADTQYF.

This clone is medium-sized. This chain connects TRBV6-8 to TRBJ2-2; TRBD2 agrees at 12 bases. The germline V gene has CDR1 MNHGY and CDR2 SAAAGT. V dropped 2 bases and J dropped 5; count of bases not matched to a gene: 6. The CDR3 contains 17 residues. The CDR3 region has the DNA TGTGCCAGCAGTTACGAGACTAGCGGGAGCGGAACCGGGGAGCTGTTTTTT. Amino acid sequence: CASSYETSGSGTGELFF.

This chain connects TRBV5-1 to TRBJ1-3, with TRBD1 as a possible D gene (5 bases). In germline, CDR1 is SGHRS, CDR2 YFSETQ. Trimming stripped 1 base from V and 0 bases from J, with 11 bases between. This CDR3 spans 16 amino acids. The CDR3 is CASSLRGVDSGNTIYF. CDR3 nucleotides: TGCGCCAGCAGCTTGAGGGGAGTAGACTCTGGAAACACCATATATTTT. Complete variable domain (other parts from reference TRBV5-1 and TRBJ1-3): KAGVTQTPRYLIKTRGQQVTLSCSPISGHRSVSWYQQTPGQGLQFLFEYFSETQRNKGNFPGRFSGRQFSNSRSEMNVSTLELGDSALYLCASSLRGVDSGNTIYFGEGSWLTVV.

This chain links TRBV5-1 with TRBJ1-4; TRBD1 might be the D (6 bases). Trimming stripped 0 bases from V and 8 bases from J, with 14 bases between. In germline, CDR1 is SGHRS, CDR2 YFSETQ. This CDR3 has 15 amino acids. The CDR3: CASSLGQGNNEKLFF. The DNA for the CDR3 is TGCGCCAGCAGCTTGGGTCAGGGGAACAACGAAAAACTGTTTTTT. The full variable domain, in which reference TRBV5-1 and TRBJ1-4 provide the parts outside the CDR3, is KAGVTQTPRYLIKTRGQQVTLSCSPISGHRSVSWYQQTPGQGLQFLFEYFSETQRNKGNFPGRFSGRQFSNSRSEMNVSTLELGDSALYLCASSLGQGNNEKLFFGSGTQLSVL.

The rearrangement links TRBV19 to TRBJ2-1, with 9 bases lining up with TRBD1. J lost 13 bases, V lost 5 bases, and 15 bases had no gene match. The CDR3 is 15 amino acids. Per germline, CDR1 LNHDA and CDR2 SQIVND (reference sequence). This CDR3 reads CASSLDPGTGNGQFF. In nucleotides, the CDR3 is TGTGCCAGTAGTCTCGACCCCGGGACAGGGAATGGACAGTTCTTC.

Remarks on this clone: One end of the junction varies from germline; a read error may be responsible. This chain links TRBV6-8 with TRBJ2-3; 8 bases line up with TRBD2. This CDR3 is 15 amino acids long. Germline CDR1 is MNHGY and CDR2 is SAAAGT. This CDR3 reads CAISGQAGVLDTQYF. CDR3 nucleotides: TGTGCCATCAGTGGGCAAGCGGGAGTCTTAGATACGCAGTATTTT.

CDR3 sequence reads: CASSSGAFHGNEQFF. CDR3 nucleotides: TGTGCCAGCAGCTCCGGAGCTTTCCATGGAAATGAGCAGTTCTTC. This rearrangement joins TRBV11-3 to TRBJ2-1; unclear D gene. CDR1 and CDR2 (germline): SGHNT, YENEEA. This CDR3 comprises 15 residues. Trimming pared 4 bases from V and 7 bases from J, leaving 17 bases between. The whole variable domain, filled in from reference TRBV11-3 and TRBJ2-1, reads EAGVVQSPRYKIIEKKQPVAFWCNPISGHNTLYWYLQNLGQGPELLIRYENEEAVDDSQLPKDRFSAERLKGVDSTLKIQPAELGDSAVYLCASSSGAFHGNEQFFGPGTRLTVL.

This chain connects TRBV6-8 to TRBJ2-1; 12 bases match TRBD2. CDR3 length: 15 amino acids. Germline V gene data show CDR1 as MNHGY and CDR2 as SAAAGT. Trimming removed 7 bases from V and 6 bases from J; junction bases left unmatched: 7. The CDR3 is CASTSTSGSFNEQFF. The DNA of the CDR3 is TGTGCCAGCACCTCGACTAGCGGGAGCTTCAATGAGCAGTTCTTC.

The J gene is TRBJ1-1, the V gene TRBV9, with D possibly TRBD1 on 5 matching bases. From germline, CDR1 is SGDLS and CDR2 YYNGEE. This CDR3 region has 13 residues. V was shortened by 7 bases and J by 5 bases, with 15 bases between the two germline ends. CDR3 region: CASPGRKGTEAFF. The CDR3 DNA sequence: TGTGCCAGCCCGGGCCGTAAGGGGACTGAAGCTTTCTTT.

J is TRBJ2-3 and V is TRBV6-8; perhaps TRBD2 as D (6 bases). This CDR3 is built from 13 residues. The V end was cut by 7 bases, the J end by 6 bases, with 14 bases between. Germline loops: CDR1 MNHGY, CDR2 SAAAGT. CDR3 sequence (DNA): TGTGCCAGCACGGAGGGGCCGCGGGATACGCAGTATTTT. Amino acids: CASTEGPRDTQYF.

The chain joins TRBV7-6 to TRBJ1-3, with unresolved D. Germline lookup yields CDR1 SGHVS and CDR2 FNYEAQ. V was cut by 4 bases and J by 0 bases, with 13 bases left in between. There are 16 residues in the CDR3. The CDR3 DNA reads TGTGCCAGCAGCTCCACCCTTACGGGCTCTGGAAACACCATATATTTT. Protein sequence: CASSSTLTGSGNTIYF.

The genes are TRBV7-1 and TRBJ2-3; D may be TRBD2 (8 bases). TRBV7-1 is an open reading frame whose function is uncertain. V was pared by 4 bases and J by 4 bases, with 18 bases between. This CDR3 is 16 amino acids long. The CDR3 protein is CASSLRSGTEADTQYF. CDR3 nucleotides: TGTGCCAGCAGCTTACGTAGCGGGACAGAGGCAGATACGCAGTATTTT.

The rearrangement joins TRBV7-2 to TRBJ1-1, with D possibly matching TRBD1 (5 bases). The CDR3 contains 13 residues. Germline CDR1 is SGHTA and CDR2 is FQGNSA. The germline V and J ends were trimmed by 4 bases and 10 bases, with 16 bases remaining between them. DNA for the CDR3: TGTGCCAGCAGCTCGGGACGGGGTTTTGTAGCTTTCTTT. Protein product: CASSSGRGFVAFF.

This chain joins TRBV10-3 and TRBJ1-2; D unresolved. The V gene lost 0 bases and the J gene lost 8 bases, with 13 bases spanning the gap. CDR1 is ENHRY and CDR2 is SYGVKD in the germline V gene. This CDR3 comprises 14 residues. CDR3 sequence: CAISESTLSGGYTF. CDR3 bases: TGTGCCATCAGTGAGTCGACGTTAAGTGGCGGCTACACCTTC.